The present T cell receptor beta chain was sequenced within a study of cytomegalovirus exposure and HLA in healthy donors. About the study: Most donors, more than 80% of 398 genotyped, fell in the Caucasian-associated ancestry cluster. Study-level results: Sequencing depth across donors, presence/absence analyses assumed, was roughly uniform.

On this clone: Its antigen is currently unknown.

V was shortened by 3 bases and J by 10 bases, with 13 bases between the two germline ends. This CDR3 spans 13 amino acids. The V gene's germline CDR1 is LNHDA and CDR2 SQIVND (reference sequence). The PCR was carried out with 60 Vbeta primers and 13 Jbeta primers. Produced via immunoSEQ multiplex PCR; TCRdb's table is partial and in-frame only. Of around 110,000 clones listed, 55% to 75% are singletons. These donors, healthy bone marrow donors, were studied. The sample consisted of PBMCs. V is TRBV19 and J is TRBJ2-1; D is perhaps TRBD2 (6 bases). The clonotype was recovered from a woman in her forties in good health and CMV-seropositive. The CDR3 here is CASSIVGLAEQFF. The CDR3 DNA reads as TGTGCCAGTAGTATTGTTGGTCTAGCGGAGCAGTTCTTC.